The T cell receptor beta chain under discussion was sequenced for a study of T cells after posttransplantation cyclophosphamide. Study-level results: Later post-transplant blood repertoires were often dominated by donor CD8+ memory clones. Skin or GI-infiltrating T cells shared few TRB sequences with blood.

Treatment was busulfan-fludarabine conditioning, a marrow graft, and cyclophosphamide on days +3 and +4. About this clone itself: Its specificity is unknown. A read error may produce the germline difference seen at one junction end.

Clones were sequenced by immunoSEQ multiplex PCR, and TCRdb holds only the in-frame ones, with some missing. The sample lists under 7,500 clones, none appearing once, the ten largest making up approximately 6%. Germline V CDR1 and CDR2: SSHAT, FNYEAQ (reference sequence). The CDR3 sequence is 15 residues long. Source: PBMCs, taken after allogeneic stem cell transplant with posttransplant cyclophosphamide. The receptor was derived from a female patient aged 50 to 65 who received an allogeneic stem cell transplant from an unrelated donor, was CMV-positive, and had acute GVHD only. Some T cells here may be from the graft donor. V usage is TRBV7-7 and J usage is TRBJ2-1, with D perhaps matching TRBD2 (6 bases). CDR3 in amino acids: CASSLDSGVYNEQFF. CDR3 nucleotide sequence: TGTGCTAGCAGCTTAGACTCGGGGGTCTACAATGAGCAGTTCTTC.